The 21 T cell receptor beta chains in this list originate from one sample, sequenced in a study of CD8 T cells in Susac syndrome. cDNA came from about 0.46 to 1 ug RNA primed by random hexamers. TCRdb ran MiXCR on the immunoSEQ multiplex PCR reads and lists one entry per CDR3 protein. The table shows 100,000 to 150,000 distinct CDR3 sequences, with roughly 93% occurring only once. Specimen: CD8+ T cells from PBMCs. All receptors come from a human donor with multiple sclerosis.

The chain recombines TRBV27 with TRBJ1-5; TRBD1 matches at 8 bases. The germline V gene encodes CDR1 MNHEY and CDR2 SMNVEV (reference sequence). This CDR3 region has 14 residues. V was clipped by 5 bases and J by 5 bases; unmatched bases: 5. Here the CDR3 reads CASSPGTGDQPQHF. For the CDR3, the DNA is TGTGCCAGCAGTCCCGGGACAGGTGATCAGCCCCAGCATTTT.

The rearrangement joins TRBV6-1 to TRBJ1-5; maybe TRBD1 (5 bases). CDR1 is MNHNS and CDR2 is SASEGT in the germline V gene. This CDR3 has 18 amino acids. Trimming cost V 2 bases and J 2 bases, with 19 bases left between them. CDR3: CASSEPGTEALGNQPQHF. The CDR3 region has the DNA TGTGCCAGCAGTGAACCCGGGACTGAGGCTTTGGGCAATCAGCCCCAGCATTTT.

The chain carries TRBV4-1 and TRBJ2-3, with a weak D call TRBD2 (5 bases). The V and J ends lost 2 bases and 0 bases respectively, with 12 bases between them. Looked up from germline, CDR1 is MGHRA and CDR2 is YSYEKL. The CDR3 has 16 residues. The CDR3 region has the DNA TGCGCCAGCAGCCAACTCAAGCGGCCTAGCACAGATACGCAGTATTTT. Amino acid sequence: CASSQLKRPSTDTQYF.

V gene TRBV7-9 combines with J gene TRBJ2-5, with unresolved D. This CDR3 has 12 residues. V was clipped by 4 bases and J by 9 bases, with 12 bases between them. Germline V gene lookup returns CDR1 SEHNR and CDR2 FQNEAQ (reference sequence). The CDR3 loop reads CASSSNLLSQYF. DNA of the CDR3: TGTGCCAGCAGCTCCAACCTCTTGTCCCAGTACTTC.

The chain carries TRBV5-1 and TRBJ2-7; 7 bases match TRBD1. This CDR3 comprises 12 residues. Trimming took 3 bases from V and 6 from J; bases not matched to a gene: 3. Germline V CDR1 and CDR2: SGHRS, YFSETQ. The CDR3 protein is CASSSSGGEQYV. For the CDR3, the DNA is TGCGCCAGCAGCTCCTCAGGGGGCGAGCAGTACGTC.

The chain recombines TRBV27 with TRBJ2-3; perhaps TRBD2 as D (6 bases). Germline V CDR1 and CDR2: MNHEY, SMNVEV (reference sequence). This CDR3 region has 15 residues. V lost 3 bases to trimming and J lost 2 bases, with 12 bases between them. CDR3 DNA: TGTGCCAGCAGTTTCCTCAGGGAGGCCACAGATACGCAGTATTTT. Amino acids: CASSFLREATDTQYF.

This clonotype showed up just once. V is TRBV12-3 or TRBV12-4 and J is TRBJ2-7; the match to TRBD1 covers 9 bases. V lost 1 base to trimming and J lost 6 bases; unmatched junction nucleotides: 7. The CDR3 covers 15 residues. The CDR3 DNA follows: TGTGCCAGCAGTTTAGAATCTGGGACAGGGCGCGAGCAGTACTTC. It codes for CASSLESGTGREQYF.

Turning to this clonotype: A junction end diverges from the germline sequence, so it may reflect a read error. This chain uses TRBV13 with TRBJ2-3, with D uncertain. CDR3 length: 14 residues. The V gene's germline CDR1 is PRHDT and CDR2 FYEKMQ (reference sequence). DNA for the CDR3: TGTGCCAGCACCTTAGCCCTCAGCACAGATACGCAGTATTTT. Amino acids: CASTLALSTDTQYF.

The chain has TRBV7-9 and TRBJ2-5; D could derive from TRBD1 or TRBD2 (5 bases each). V lost 5 bases, J lost 5 bases, and 9 bases lay in between. Germline CDR1 and CDR2: SEHNR and FQNEAQ (reference sequence). This CDR3 spans 12 amino acids. The CDR3 loop reads CASSGGRETQYF. In nucleotides, the CDR3 is TGTGCCAGCAGCGGGGGAAGGGAGACCCAGTACTTC.

The V and J genes are TRBV6-6 and TRBJ1-1; 7 nucleotides match TRBD1. This CDR3 has 12 residues. V was clipped by 7 bases and J by 11 bases; unmatched bases: 10. Germline assignment: CDR1 MNHNY and CDR2 SVGAGI (reference sequence). CDR3 in amino acids: CASINAQGGAFF. DNA for the CDR3: TGTGCCAGCATTAACGCCCAGGGGGGGGCTTTCTTT.

This chain links TRBV9 with TRBJ2-3; D remains ambiguous. Trimming took 0 bases from V and 3 from J, leaving 11 bases between them. The germline gives CDR1 SGDLS, CDR2 YYNGEE. CDR3 length: 15 amino acids. CDR3 protein: CASSVDDFGTDTQYF. DNA for the CDR3: TGTGCCAGCAGCGTAGATGACTTCGGGACAGATACGCAGTATTTT.

The V and J genes are TRBV28 and TRBJ2-3, with 8 bases lining up with TRBD2. The CDR3 extends over 17 amino acids. J lost 2 bases, V lost 6 bases, and 13 bases had no gene match. CDR1 is MDHEN, CDR2 SYDVKM, per germline. Here the CDR3 DNA reads TGTGCCAGCAGCCATGGTCGCGGGGGGCGACACACAGATACGCAGTATTTT. It translates to CASSHGRGGRHTDTQYF.

The rearrangement links TRBV11-2 to TRBJ2-2; D remains ambiguous. With 1 base removed from V and 6 bases from J, the gap between germline ends came to 9 bases. The germline V gene has CDR1 SGHAT and CDR2 FQNNGV. The CDR3 is 14 amino acids. DNA for the CDR3: TGTGCCAGCAGCTTAGTACCCCCGGCCGGGGAGCTGTTTTTT. Residues: CASSLVPPAGELFF.

The chain combines TRBV5-4 with TRBJ1-6; D is unclear. The CDR3 extends over 13 amino acids. The germline V and J ends were trimmed by 4 bases and 13 bases, with 15 bases remaining between them. In germline, CDR1 is SGHNT, CDR2 YYREEE (reference sequence). The CDR3: CASSVTVASPLHF. The CDR3 DNA follows: TGTGCCAGCAGCGTTACCGTCGCCTCCCCCCTCCACTTT.

The chain carries TRBV27 and TRBJ2-7; no reliable D call. Deletions cut 5 bases from V and 5 bases from J, with 13 bases between. Germline V CDR1 and CDR2: MNHEY, SMNVEV (reference sequence). The CDR3 consists of 13 residues. The DNA for the CDR3 is TGTGCCAGCAGTCTACCCTCTAGGGACGAGCAGTACGTC. Translated: CASSLPSRDEQYV.

The chain links TRBV19 to TRBJ2-6; D unresolved. The CDR3 is 12 residues long. CDR1 and CDR2 (germline): LNHDA, SQIVND (reference sequence). The V end was cut by 7 bases, the J end by 4 bases, with 5 bases between. The CDR3 region is CASKVGANVLTF. The CDR3 DNA is TGTGCCAGTAAGGTCGGGGCCAACGTCCTGACTTTC.

The chain links TRBV9 to TRBJ2-1, with 13 positions matching TRBD2. The CDR3 spans 13 residues. V was pared by 4 bases and J by 12 bases, with 4 bases of the junction left unmatched. Germline assignment: CDR1 SGDLS and CDR2 YYNGEE. CDR3: CASSTGLAGWQFF. The CDR3 nucleotides are TGTGCCAGCAGCACGGGACTAGCGGGGTGGCAGTTCTTC.

The V call is TRBV4-1, the J call TRBJ2-7, with 13 nucleotides matching TRBD2. CDR1 is MGHRA, CDR2 YSYEKL, per germline. The CDR3 has 15 amino acids. With V trimmed by 0 bases and J by 4 bases, 0 bases remained unmatched. CDR3 protein: CASSQEGLAGYEQYF. The CDR3 DNA reads as TGCGCCAGCAGCCAAGAGGGACTAGCGGGGTACGAGCAGTACTTC.

The chain couples TRBV7-9 to TRBJ2-3; 8 nucleotides agree with TRBD1. The germline CDR1 and CDR2 sequences are SEHNR and FQNEAQ (reference sequence). The V gene end was trimmed by 1 base and the J gene end by 5 bases; junction bases not matched to a gene: 11. The CDR3 extends over 17 amino acids. CDR3: CASSLEVGQAVIDTQYF. The CDR3 DNA reads TGTGCCAGCAGCTTAGAAGTGGGACAGGCAGTTATAGATACGCAGTATTTT.

The chain links TRBV27 to TRBJ2-5; no clear D. The CDR3 consists of 13 residues. The V gene lost 5 bases and the J gene lost 0 bases, with 7 bases spanning the gap. Germline CDR1 reads MNHEY; CDR2 reads SMNVEV (reference sequence). The DNA for the CDR3 is TGTGCCAGCAGTCCCCCGTACCAAGAGACCCAGTACTTC. It codes for CASSPPYQETQYF.

This clonotype has just one count. V gene TRBV7-9 combines with J gene TRBJ2-5; perhaps D is TRBD1 or TRBD2 (5 bases each). Germline V CDR1 and CDR2: SEHNR, FQNEAQ (reference sequence). Trimming pared 5 bases from V and 4 bases from J, leaving 20 bases between. The CDR3 is 16 amino acids. In nucleotides, the CDR3 is TGTGCCAGCAGCCCCACCCACGGGGCCCTCAGAGAGACCCAGTACTTC. Encoded protein: CASSPTHGALRETQYF.